A selection of T cell receptor beta chains follows, all from one sample in a study of T-cell reconstitution after alpha-beta-depleted transplantation in children. TCRdb recomputed calls from the PCR reads with MiXCR, one row per CDR3 protein. This table has about 210,000 distinct CDR3 sequences, approximately 15% appearing once. Source: PBMCs, mostly from graft donor cells, taken 360 days after TCRalphabeta/CD19-depleted stem cell transplant. Receptor source: a male patient between 2 and 10 years old who had a stem cell transplant for acute lymphoblastic leukemia, so the T cells may come from the graft donor. Each CDR3 is given with its conserved first and last residue. A D gene is named only where the DNA matches it firmly. Clone size is shown for a subset of rows, as once, few, many or a class of expanded clone.

NA,TRBJ2-2,NA,TRBV19,TGTGCCAGCGAAGGTTGGAACACCGGGGAGCTGTTTTTT,CASEGWNTGELFF
NA,TRBJ2-7,NA,TRBV20-1,TGCAGTGCTAGAAACCTGACAATGTCATACGAGCAGTACTTC,CSARNLTMSYEQYF
NA,TRBJ1-1,NA,TRBV18,TGTGCCAGCTCACCTCTAGAAAGAGTGAACACTGAAGCTTTCTTT,CASSPLERVNTEAFF
few,TRBJ2-1,NA,TRBV25-1,TGTGCCAGCAGTGAATTTGTCTACAATGAGCAGTTCTTC,CASSEFVYNEQFF
few,TRBJ2-6,TRBD1,TRBV20-1,TGCAGTGCTAGAGCCCGGGACAGCTCTGGGGCCAACGTCCTGACTTTC,CSARARDSSGANVLTF
NA,TRBJ2-7,NA,TRBV12-3/TRBV12-4,TGTGCCAGCACCCGGACAGTTTACGAGCAGTACTTC,CASTRTVYEQYF
NA,TRBJ1-1,TRBD1,TRBV5-5,TGTGCCAGCAGCTACCGGACAGGGGAGAACACTGAAGCTTTCTTT,CASSYRTGENTEAFF
few,TRBJ2-5,NA,TRBV12-3/TRBV12-4,TGTGCCAGCATCGAGGGACGCAGACAAGAGACCCAGTACTTC,CASIEGRRQETQYF
many,TRBJ1-1,NA,TRBV12-3/TRBV12-4,TGTGCCAGCAGTTTTAGGCGGAACACTGAAGCTTTCTTT,CASSFRRNTEAFF
NA,TRBJ1-4,TRBD1,TRBV6-1,TGTGCCAGCAGTGACCAGACAGGGGGCAATGAAAAACTGTTTTTT,CASSDQTGGNEKLFF
NA,TRBJ1-2,TRBD1,TRBV5-1,TGCGCCAGCAGCTTGTTCCCGGGACAGGGTCCATCAACCTATGGCTACACCTTC,CASSLFPGQGPSTYGYTF
NA,TRBJ2-1,NA,TRBV5-1,TGCGCCAGCAGCGCACAGGGCGGTGAGCAGTTCTTC,CASSAQGGEQFF
NA,TRBJ2-5,NA,TRBV7-9,TGTGCCAGCAGCTACCGGCCCCCAAGCGTTGGGCAAGAGACCCAGTACTTC,CASSYRPPSVGQETQYF
many,TRBJ1-5,NA,TRBV12-3/TRBV12-4,TGTGCCAGCAGTACCACAGGGATGGGCAATCAGCCCCAGCATTTT,CASSTTGMGNQPQHF
NA,TRBJ2-1,TRBD2,TRBV7-9,TGTGCCAGCAGCCGATTCCTCGGGACTAGCAGGTACAATGAGCAGTTCTTC,CASSRFLGTSRYNEQFF
NA,TRBJ2-2,TRBD1,TRBV7-2,TGTGCCAGCAGCCCTGGGACAGGGAAGGGAACCGGGGAGCTGTTTTTT,CASSPGTGKGTGELFF
few,TRBJ2-2,NA,TRBV5-1,TGCGCCAGCAGCTCGAGGACATCCACGAACACCGGGGAGCTGTTTTTT,CASSSRTSTNTGELFF
many,TRBJ2-1,TRBD2,TRBV7-8,TGTGCCAGCAGCTCACAAAGCGGGGACTCCTACAATGAGCAGTTCTTC,CASSSQSGDSYNEQFF
NA,TRBJ1-2,TRBD1,TRBV28,TGTGCCAGCTCCCCAAACAGGGGAGATGGCTACACCTTC,CASSPNRGDGYTF
few,TRBJ2-3,TRBD2,TRBV9,TGTGCCAGCAGCGTAGGGGCTAGCGGGGGTACGCAGTATTTT,CASSVGASGGTQYF
NA,TRBJ1-2,NA,TRBV4-1,TGCGCCAGCAGCCAAACAGGGAGGTCCGGCTACACCTTC,CASSQTGRSGYTF
NA,TRBJ1-6,NA,TRBV23-1,TGCGCCAGCAGTCCCGACATAACCTCCTATAATTCACCCCTCCACTTT,CASSPDITSYNSPLHF
few,TRBJ1-1,NA,TRBV5-1,TGCGCCAGCAGCGCCAACAGGGCGGGCGACACTGAAGCTTTCTTT,CASSANRAGDTEAFF
NA,TRBJ2-1,NA,TRBV11-1,TGTGCCAGCAGCTTAGCGCGGGGGCCGTTCTACAATGAGCAGTTCTTC,CASSLARGPFYNEQFF
few,TRBJ2-7,TRBD1,TRBV27,TGTGCCAGCGGGACAGGATCCTCCTACGAGCAGTACTTC,CASGTGSSYEQYF
few,TRBJ2-3,NA,TRBV5-1,TGCGCCAGCAGCCGATCGAGGGAAACTAGCACAGATACGCAGTATTTT,CASSRSRETSTDTQYF
few,TRBJ1-3,NA,TRBV12-3/TRBV12-4,TGTGCCAGCAGTAGTCTGGTGGGAAACACCATATATTTT,CASSSLVGNTIYF
few,TRBJ1-1,NA,TRBV2,TGTGCCAGCAGTGAATCGCAGTATACTTATGAAGCTTTCTTT,CASSESQYTYEAFF
few,TRBJ2-1,NA,TRBV20-1,TGCAGTGCTAGCTTGGGCGCCGGCAATGAGCAGTTCTTC,CSASLGAGNEQFF
few,TRBJ2-2,TRBD1,TRBV5-4,TGTGCCAGCAGCTTCAACCCGGGACAGAAGTTTAGAACCGGGGAGCTGTTTTTT,CASSFNPGQKFRTGELFF
NA,TRBJ2-2,NA,TRBV7-9,TGTGCCAGCAGCTTAGCTTCGACGACCGGGGAGCTGTTTTTT,CASSLASTTGELFF
once,TRBJ2-1,NA,TRBV7-8,TGTGCCAGCAGCTTAATGGTGGGGGGCCCCTACAATGAGCAGTTCTTC,CASSLMVGGPYNEQFF
NA,TRBJ1-6,TRBD1,TRBV7-2,TGTGCCAGCAGCTTAGCCGGACAGGGGAACAATTCACCCCTCCACTTT,CASSLAGQGNNSPLHF
NA,TRBJ2-7,TRBD1,TRBV5-6,TGTGCCAGCAGTTCAGATCGACAGGGGGCCTACGAGCAGTACTTC,CASSSDRQGAYEQYF
NA,TRBJ2-7,NA,TRBV7-2,TGTGCCAGCAGCTTAGCGGCCGGTCTCAGCTCCTACGAGCAGTACTTC,CASSLAAGLSSYEQYF
NA,TRBJ2-7,TRBD1,TRBV20-1,TGCAGTGCTACGATTGACAGGGACCACGAGCAGTACTTC,CSATIDRDHEQYF
NA,TRBJ2-1,NA,TRBV11-1,TGTGCCAGCAGCTTGGGACTGGAAGTGTACAATGAGCAGTTCTTC,CASSLGLEVYNEQFF
NA,TRBJ2-1,NA,TRBV27,TGTGCCAGCAGTCCCTCGGGTCCCAATGAGCAGTTCTTC,CASSPSGPNEQFF
many,TRBJ2-5,NA,TRBV5-1,TGCGCCAGCAGCTTGGATGGGCGGCCCCAAGAGACCCAGTACTTC,CASSLDGRPQETQYF
few,TRBJ2-5,NA,TRBV5-1,TGCGCCAGCAGCTTCGACCCCCAAGAGACCCAGTACTTC,CASSFDPQETQYF
NA,TRBJ2-1,TRBD1,TRBV5-1,TGCGCCAGCAGCTTGTTAGCCCGGACAGGGGTGGAAAGCTCCTACAATGAGCAGTTCTTC,CASSLLARTGVESSYNEQFF
NA,TRBJ1-4,TRBD1,TRBV7-9,TGTGCCAGCAGCTTATGGTTGGGACAGTCTAATGAAAAACTGTTTTTT,CASSLWLGQSNEKLFF
NA,TRBJ2-7,NA,TRBV5-1,TGCGCCAGCAGCTTGGTAACCGGGTACGAGCAGTACTTC,CASSLVTGYEQYF
NA,TRBJ1-2,NA,TRBV7-2,TGTGCCAGCGACACGACAGGCTATGGCTACACCTTC,CASDTTGYGYTF
NA,TRBJ1-1,TRBD1,TRBV5-1,TGCGCCAGCAGCTTGGCGGGACAGGGCGGCACTGAAGCTTTCTTT,CASSLAGQGGTEAFF
many,TRBJ2-1,TRBD1,TRBV9,TGTGCCAGCAAAACCGGGACAGCATCTTACAATGAGCAGTTCTTC,CASKTGTASYNEQFF
NA,TRBJ1-1,NA,TRBV11-2,TGTGCCAGCAGCCCGACATGGAACACTGAAGCTTTCTTT,CASSPTWNTEAFF
many,TRBJ2-5,TRBD2,TRBV18,TGTGCCAGCTCACCACCAGGACTAGCGGAAGAGACCCAGTACTTC,CASSPPGLAEETQYF
few,TRBJ2-6,NA,TRBV7-8,TGTGCCAGCAGCTACCGACAGCCCTCTGGGGCCAACGTCCTGACTTTC,CASSYRQPSGANVLTF
NA,TRBJ1-1,NA,TRBV6-1,TGTGCCAGCAGTGGGGGCGGCAGGGCGAAAGCTTTCTTT,CASSGGGRAKAFF
NA,TRBJ2-6,TRBD1,TRBV5-1,TGCGCCAGCAGCTTGCGGGGACAGGAATCTGGGGCCAACGTCCTGACTTTC,CASSLRGQESGANVLTF
NA,TRBJ2-1,NA,TRBV5-1,TGCGCCAGCAGCCGGCGGTACGATGAGCAGTTCTTC,CASSRRYDEQFF
NA,TRBJ1-4,TRBD1,TRBV29-1,TGCAGCGTCGCGGCAGGGACAGGGGGCGAAAAACTGTTTTTT,CSVAAGTGGEKLFF
NA,TRBJ2-1,TRBD2,TRBV12-3/TRBV12-4,TGTGCCAGCAGTTTAGATGGCGGGGGGGTAATATCTTACAATGAGCAGTTCTTC,CASSLDGGGVISYNEQFF
NA,TRBJ2-7,TRBD1,TRBV28,TGTGCCAGCAGTCTTTACAAGGACAGGGTGGTGGACGAGCAGTACTTC,CASSLYKDRVVDEQYF
few,TRBJ2-1,TRBD2,TRBV7-9,TGTGCCAGCAGCCCTCAGATTAGCGGGATCTACAATGAGCAGTTCTTC,CASSPQISGIYNEQFF
NA,TRBJ1-2,NA,TRBV20-1,TGCAGTGCTAGACTACCTCGGGACTATGGCTACACCTTC,CSARLPRDYGYTF
few,TRBJ2-1,NA,TRBV29-1,TGCAGCGTCCAGACTAGTGGCAATGAGCAGTTCTTC,CSVQTSGNEQFF
few,TRBJ2-7,NA,TRBV7-9,TGTGCCAGCAGCCAACCTAGCGGATCAGGGGCCTACGAGCAGTACTTC,CASSQPSGSGAYEQYF